This is a list of T cell receptor beta chains from one sample in a study of blood T cell repertoires in COVID-19. Sequencing used immunoSEQ multiplex PCR; TCRdb keeps in-frame clones, though not all of them. The sample lists about 320,000 clones; roughly 86% were seen once. The sample was peripheral blood. The receptors derive from a woman aged 25 to 45 with COVID-19, enrolled during active disease. Each CDR3 is given without its conserved first and last residue. Fields, in order: V gene, CDR3 length, CDR3 protein.

TRBV6-6 | 11 | ASSYQTGIGYT
TRBV25-1 | 11 | ASSPPREETQY
TRBV5-1 | 11 | ASSFQPGDGYT
TRBV5-6 | 15 | ASSYYPTGKRDQPQH
TRBV16 | 13 | ASSQSSAPGTEAF
TRBV19 | 12 | ASTTGALYNEQF
TRBV28 | 11 | ASSGQGYTEAF
TRBV6-1 | 11 | ASSEVAGEKLF
TRBV18 | 12 | ASSGEGGTDTQY
TRBV2 | 9 | ARLIGGGYT
TRBV2 | 15 | ASSPHPGTSRDDEQY
TRBV3-1/TRBV3-2 | 14 | ASSQDLAGRIYGYT
TRBV28 | 9 | ASSSTLGLF
TRBV5-4 | 12 | ASSLAPITGELF
TRBV19 | 12 | ASNLAGDHGELF
TRBV5-1 | 12 | ASSWGGESYEQY
TRBV5-1 | 11 | ASATQANTEAF
TRBV9 | 11 | ASSVQGFYGYT
TRBV14 | 14 | ASSQDWAGKNSPLH
TRBV6-5 | 13 | ASKARLANTGELF
TRBV5-1 | 12 | ASSPLGSNEKLF
TRBV28 | 13 | ASSSTGTSFYEQY
TRBV24-1 | 10 | ATSDFGGELF
TRBV15 | 16 | ATSRDRNRGPTNQPQH
TRBV4-2 | 13 | ASSQVTGPTGELF
TRBV29-1 | 9 | SVPGGTGYT
TRBV11-2 | 14 | ASSLSPGRIPYEQY
TRBV18 | 13 | ASSPSGAGGYGYT
TRBV5-6 | 12 | ASSFMSGGTEAF
TRBV5-6 | 13 | ASSLGQGVFYEQY
TRBV7-9 | 10 | ASSFTGMKAF
TRBV18 | 13 | ASSPGTGGGYEQY
TRBV19 | 10 | ATSTGWETQY